This T cell receptor (beta chain) was sequenced for a study of blood T cell repertoires in COVID-19. Original data processing: Counts of nucleated cells, estimated from reference gene primer amplification, were obtained. Profiling relied on immunoSEQ multiplex PCR, and the TCRdb table lists in-frame clones only, not all of them. The DNA gave D and trimming, while V, J and clone size come from that table. The sample lists over 200,000 clones, approximately 91% seen once, with over 0.55% in the top ten. The CDR3 length is 16 residues. Germline CDR1 MNHEY, CDR2 SVGEGT. Trimming took off 2 bases at V and 3 bases at J, with 17 bases between the two ends.

Sample: peripheral blood. The rearrangement joins TRBV6-2 or TRBV6-3 to TRBJ2-7; tentative D call: TRBD1 (6 bases). The sequence was collected from a human donor in a cohort sampled during active COVID-19. The CDR3, as DNA: TGTGCCAGCAGTTACGGCGGACAGATGAGGAGCTACGAGCAGTACTTC. Encoded protein: CASSYGGQMRSYEQYF.